The clone carrying this TCR beta chain was counted only a few times. Its cognate antigen is unknown. This record comes from a study of beta chain features in type 1 diabetes. Germline lookup yields CDR1 MRHNA and CDR2 SNTAGT. The J segment lost 7 bases and the V segment lost 3 bases, leaving 8 bases of the junction unmatched. The CDR3 is 15 amino acids. Every bit of the isolated RNA underwent reverse transcription, so sequencing read expressed TCRB transcripts. Repertoires were generated with immunoSEQ multiplex PCR, while TCRdb's copy carries only in-frame clones and drops some. The sample has some 150,000 clones, roughly 53% seen once. Overall study results and limits: Although PCR might favor shorter templates, it would do so equally in patients and controls. Within patients, naive, central memory and Treg TCRB repertoires seemed more similar than within healthy donors.

The sequenced material came from Tregs from blood. This sequence originates from a young man in good health. The chain couples TRBV6-4 to TRBJ2-2; 7 bases fit TRBD1. DNA for the CDR3: TGTGCCAGCAGTGATAAACAGGGGTCGTTCGGGGAGCTGTTTTTT. This codes for CASSDKQGSFGELFF.